This entry lists 10 T cell receptor beta chains sequenced from one sample in a study of control samples from healthy donors and cancer patients. Measured with immunoSEQ multiplex PCR; TCRdb has only the in-frame clones, and not every one. The sample has about 71,000 clones; about 90% are singletons. Sequencing used PBMCs. The receptors stem from a man in his fifties or sixties with lung cancer.

The chain joins TRBV5-8 to TRBJ1-1; 9 bases align to TRBD1. Germline CDR1 is SGHTS and CDR2 is YDEGEE. V lost 1 base to trimming and J lost 3 bases; unmatched junction nucleotides: 1. The CDR3 is 14 residues long. The CDR3 bases are TGTGCCAGCAGCTTGAGACAGGGGGACACTGAAGCTTTCTTT. Amino acids: CASSLRQGDTEAFF.

A remark on this clone: The sample carries other DNA sequences with the same CDR3. J is TRBJ2-5 and V is TRBV5-6, with 7 nucleotides matching TRBD2. CDR3 length equals 16 residues. Losses at the gene ends were 1 base for V and 2 bases for J; bases not matched to a gene: 8. The germline gives CDR1 SGHDT, CDR2 YYEEEE. The CDR3 bases are TGTGCCAGCAGCTTGCGGGCGGGGCGGGGGCAAGAGACCCAGTACTTC. It specifies CASSLRAGRGQETQYF.

A single count supports this clone. The chain uses TRBV9 and TRBJ2-2, with TRBD2 as a possible D gene (5 bases). The V gene lost 2 bases and the J gene lost 0 bases, with 14 bases spanning the gap. Germline CDR1 reads SGDLS; CDR2 reads YYNGEE. The CDR3 is made up of 17 amino acids. As DNA, the CDR3 is TGTGCCAGCAGCGTGGACGAGGGTGCAGCGAACACCGGGGAGCTGTTTTTT. Translated, it gives CASSVDEGAANTGELFF. Looking up the rest from reference TRBV9 and TRBJ2-2 gives the full variable domain: DSGVTQTPKHLITATGQRVTLRCSPRSGDLSVYWYQQSLDQGLQFLIQYYNGEERAKGNILERFSAQQFPDLHSELNLSSLELGDSALYFCASSVDEGAANTGELFFGEGSRLTVL.

The rearrangement joins TRBV2 to TRBJ1-2; the D is unclear. The germline V and J ends were trimmed by 2 bases and 5 bases, with 12 bases remaining between them. The CDR3 is 14 residues long. CDR1 SNHLY and CDR2 FYNNEI come from the germline V gene. This chain's CDR3 is CASSELVGSYGYTF. CDR3 coding DNA: TGTGCCAGCAGTGAACTAGTAGGGAGTTATGGCTACACCTTC.

The chain combines TRBV5-1 with TRBJ1-1; D not certain. This CDR3 is built from 14 residues. V was clipped by 4 bases and J by 0 bases, with 10 bases between them. Germline V gene lookup returns CDR1 SGHRS and CDR2 YFSETQ. The CDR3 is CASSGTTLNTEAFF. The CDR3 DNA is TGCGCCAGCAGCGGTACAACACTGAACACTGAAGCTTTCTTT.

In its sample, this clone was seen once. V is TRBV5-1 and J is TRBJ1-4; D remains ambiguous. The V gene lost 0 bases and the J gene lost 0 bases, with 9 bases spanning the gap. CDR1 and CDR2 from the germline V gene are SGHRS and YFSETQ. The CDR3 is made up of 16 amino acids. The CDR3: CASSLDMSATNEKLFF. The CDR3, as DNA: TGCGCCAGCAGCTTGGATATGTCTGCAACTAATGAAAAACTGTTTTTT.

This sequence joins TRBV11-2 and TRBJ1-2; no clear D. CDR1 and CDR2 (germline): SGHAT, FQNNGV. Deletions cut 2 bases from V and 4 bases from J, with 11 bases between. This CDR3 contains 14 residues. The CDR3 nucleotides read TGTGCCAGCAGCTTAACCCAGGCGCCCTATGGCTACACCTTC. Translated, it gives CASSLTQAPYGYTF.

V is TRBV6-5 and J is TRBJ2-1; D not resolved. Germline CDR1 and CDR2: MNHEY and SVGAGI. V gave up 6 bases and J gave up 9 bases, with 21 bases separating them. The CDR3 has 15 residues. The DNA of the CDR3 is TGTGCCAGCAGACTAAAGCCGACCGATTACGCTGAGCAGTTCTTC. It specifies CASRLKPTDYAEQFF.

The V gene is TRBV4-1, the J gene TRBJ1-1; D possibly corresponds to TRBD1 (5 bases). Germline V gives CDR1 MGHRA, CDR2 YSYEKL. This CDR3 comprises 16 residues. V dropped 5 bases and J dropped 1 base, with 17 bases sitting between them. CDR3 nucleotides: TGCGCCAGCAGCAAGCTATTGACAGCAGGGAACACTGAAGCTTTCTTT. Translated, it gives CASSKLLTAGNTEAFF.

This rearrangement joins TRBV10-1 to TRBJ2-5, with 7 bases that match TRBD2. Trimming at V came to 0 bases and at J to 2 bases, leaving 3 bases not matched to a gene. The CDR3 is made up of 15 amino acids. Germline V CDR1 and CDR2: WNHNN, SYGVQD (reference sequence). CDR3 nucleotide sequence: TGCGCCAGCAGTGAGTCAGGGAGGGGTCAAGAGACCCAGTACTTC. This sequence encodes CASSESGRGQETQYF.